A selection of T cell receptor beta chains follows, all from one sample in a study of blood T cell repertoires in COVID-19. Sequencing was performed with immunoSEQ multiplex PCR; in TCRdb, only in-frame clones are kept and a portion is missing. This sample has 100,000 to 130,000 clones, with about three quarters found just once. The specimen was peripheral blood. The receptor set was obtained from a man aged 65 to 79 with acute or convalescent COVID-19. The CDR3 runs from the conserved cysteine through the conserved F or W. D genes are given only for firm matches. Size is stated for part of the rows, as once, few or many counts, or as a class when the clone is expanded.

.	TRBV7-3	TRBJ2-2	TRBD1	CASSPDRGLTGELFF	TGTGCCAGCAGCCCTGACAGGGGTTTGACCGGGGAGCTGTTTTTT
.	TRBV15	TRBJ2-7	TRBD1	CATGTVYEQYF	TGTGCCACCGGGACAGTCTACGAGCAGTACTTC
.	TRBV27	TRBJ1-2	.	CASRATVSNYGYTF	TGTGCCAGCAGGGCGACAGTTTCTAACTATGGCTACACCTTC
few	TRBV11-1	TRBJ2-6	.	CASFTGRGGANVLTF	TGTGCCAGCTTCACAGGGAGGGGGGGTGCCAACGTCCTGACTTTC
few	TRBV6-6	TRBJ1-5	.	CASSYRRDNSNQPQHF	TGTGCCAGCAGTTACCGCCGGGACAATAGCAATCAGCCCCAGCATTTT
.	TRBV7-9	TRBJ2-7	TRBD2	CASSFTGLAGGYEQYF	TGTGCCAGCAGCTTTACCGGACTAGCGGGGGGCTACGAGCAGTACTTC
.	TRBV9	TRBJ2-3	.	CASSVQAASTDTQYF	TGTGCCAGCAGCGTACAAGCGGCGAGCACAGATACGCAGTATTTT
.	TRBV5-1	TRBJ1-1	.	CASSLGVQNTEAFF	TGCGCCAGCAGCTTGGGAGTCCAGAACACTGAAGCTTTCTTT
.	TRBV6-5	TRBJ1-5	TRBD1	CASRDRGNQPQHF	TGTGCCAGCCGGGACAGAGGCAATCAGCCCCAGCATTTT
few	TRBV9	TRBJ2-3	TRBD2	CASSASGGSDTQYF	TGTGCCAGCAGCGCTAGCGGGGGGTCGGATACGCAGTATTTT
.	TRBV9	TRBJ2-2	.	CASSKGVGGELFF	TGTGCCAGCAGTAAGGGGGTCGGCGGGGAGCTGTTTTTT
.	TRBV7-2	TRBJ2-4	.	CASSFSSGSENIQYF	TGTGCCAGCAGCTTTTCCTCGGGGAGTGAAAACATTCAGTACTTC
.	TRBV4-3	TRBJ1-3	.	CASSQGYRDGLGNTIYF	TGCGCCAGCAGCCAAGGGTACAGGGACGGTTTAGGAAACACCATATATTTT
.	TRBV6-6	TRBJ1-2	TRBD1	CASSSDLQGNYGYTF	TGTGCCAGCAGCTCCGACTTACAGGGGAACTATGGCTACACCTTC
.	TRBV7-3	TRBJ2-5	.	CASSLGGGAGETQYF	TGTGCCAGCAGCTTAGGCGGGGGCGCGGGGGAGACCCAGTACTTC
.	TRBV5-1	TRBJ1-5	.	CASSLAGGAKQPQHF	TGCGCCAGCAGCTTGGCCGGAGGGGCGAAGCAGCCCCAGCATTTT
.	TRBV6-1	TRBJ1-4	.	CASSEVGGREKLFF	TGTGCCAGCAGTGAAGTGGGGGGGCGAGAAAAACTGTTTTTT
few	TRBV27	TRBJ1-2	.	CASSPRTAVYGYTF	TGTGCCAGCAGTCCCCGGACAGCCGTCTATGGCTACACCTTC
.	TRBV6-5	TRBJ1-1	.	CAIQWGGLNTEAFF	TGTGCCATTCAGTGGGGGGGATTGAACACTGAAGCTTTCTTT
.	TRBV6-1	TRBJ1-4	.	CASSDGQGGEKLFF	TGTGCCAGCAGTGATGGGCAGGGAGGGGAAAAACTGTTTTTT
.	TRBV28	TRBJ1-2	.	CASSLPAAQGYTF	TGTGCCAGCAGTTTACCGGCAGCGCAGGGCTACACCTTC
.	TRBV18	TRBJ2-2	.	CASSPVRLGFHTGELFF	TGTGCCAGCTCACCAGTCCGTCTCGGGTTCCACACCGGGGAGCTGTTTTTT
.	TRBV7-9	TRBJ2-4	TRBD2	CASSPLGTSDLLAKNIQYF	TGTGCCAGCAGCCCTTTAGGGACTAGCGACCTCCTAGCCAAAAACATTCAGTACTTC
.	TRBV6-6	TRBJ2-3	.	CAGGDSTDTQYF	TGTGCAGGGGGGGACAGCACAGATACGCAGTATTTT
.	TRBV7-9	TRBJ2-5	.	CASSNQDSRAKYF	TGTGCCAGCAGCAACCAGGACAGTCGGGCGAAGTACTTC
.	TRBV3-1/TRBV3-2	TRBJ1-2	.	CASSQDPSGNYGYTF	TGTGCCAGCAGCCAAGATCCGAGCGGAAACTATGGCTACACCTTC
few	TRBV12-5	TRBJ1-4	.	CASGWEGEKLFF	TGTGCTAGTGGTTGGGAGGGGGAAAAACTGTTTTTT
.	TRBV5-1	TRBJ2-6	TRBD2	CASSREGYSGANVLTF	TGCGCCAGCAGTCGGGAGGGTTACTCTGGGGCCAACGTCCTGACTTTC
once	TRBV2	TRBJ2-2	.	CASIRTAIVTGELFF	TGTGCCAGCATCAGAACAGCAATCGTAACCGGGGAGCTGTTTTTT
.	TRBV5-1	TRBJ1-2	TRBD1	CASLDFPGQGYGYTF	TGCGCCAGCTTAGACTTTCCGGGACAGGGTTATGGCTACACCTTC
.	TRBV19	TRBJ1-6	.	CASSISGPVNSPLHF	TGTGCCAGTAGTATTTCAGGGCCGGTTAATTCACCCCTCCACTTT
.	TRBV7-9	TRBJ2-7	.	CASTTQDGKSGYEQYF	TGTGCCAGCACCACTCAAGACGGAAAATCAGGCTACGAGCAGTACTTC
once	TRBV7-2	TRBJ1-5	.	CASSFIEGAGQPQHF	TGTGCCAGCAGCTTTATCGAAGGGGCTGGGCAGCCCCAGCATTTT
.	TRBV5-6	TRBJ1-2	.	CASSFVSGSVGGYTF	TGTGCCAGCAGCTTCGTCTCAGGATCCGTCGGAGGCTACACCTTC
.	TRBV7-3	TRBJ2-1	TRBD2	CASSFSGGANEQFF	TGTGCCAGCAGCTTTAGCGGGGGGGCGAATGAGCAGTTCTTC
.	TRBV25-1	TRBJ2-3	TRBD1	CASSAYRGQWADTQYF	TGTGCCAGCAGTGCATACAGGGGGCAGTGGGCAGATACGCAGTATTTT
.	TRBV23-1	TRBJ1-4	.	CASSQSWTTTNEKLFF	TGCGCCAGCAGTCAATCCTGGACTACAACTAATGAAAAACTGTTTTTT
.	TRBV19	TRBJ1-1	.	CASNRLAADTEAFF	TGTGCCAGTAATCGACTGGCGGCGGACACTGAAGCTTTCTTT
few	TRBV2	TRBJ2-2	TRBD1	CASTPDRGGTGELFF	TGTGCCAGCACCCCCGACAGGGGAGGCACCGGGGAGCTGTTTTTT
.	TRBV6-5	TRBJ2-2	.	CASNPGNTGELFF	TGTGCCAGCAACCCGGGGAACACCGGGGAGCTGTTTTTT
few	TRBV11-3	TRBJ2-1	.	CASSLFRDNEQFF	TGTGCCAGCAGCTTATTCCGAGACAATGAGCAGTTCTTC
.	TRBV15	TRBJ2-1	.	CATSRGQAATNEQFF	TGTGCCACCAGCAGAGGACAGGCGGCTACAAATGAGCAGTTCTTC
.	TRBV18	TRBJ2-1	TRBD2	CASSPLAGGPNNEQFF	TGTGCCAGCTCACCACTCGCGGGGGGACCAAACAATGAGCAGTTCTTC
few	TRBV7-9	TRBJ1-2	TRBD1	CASSRLQGANLYGYTF	TGTGCCAGCAGCCGATTACAGGGGGCGAACCTATATGGCTACACCTTC
.	TRBV9	TRBJ2-7	.	CASSGDRPYEQYF	TGTGCCAGCAGCGGCGACAGGCCCTACGAGCAGTACTTC
.	TRBV5-1	TRBJ2-3	TRBD1	CASSFQTGALTDTQYF	TGCGCCAGCAGCTTCCAGACAGGGGCCCTCACAGATACGCAGTATTTT
.	TRBV7-3	TRBJ2-2	.	CASSPYSTGELFF	TGTGCCAGCAGCCCGTACAGCACCGGGGAGCTGTTTTTT
.	TRBV15	TRBJ2-6	.	CATSRAGSGANVLTF	TGTGCCACCAGCAGAGCGGGGTCTGGGGCCAACGTCCTGACTTTC
.	TRBV10-3	TRBJ1-5	TRBD1	CAISDPTGGSNQPQHF	TGTGCCATCAGTGACCCGACAGGGGGCTCCAATCAGCCCCAGCATTTT
.	TRBV6-5	TRBJ2-1	TRBD1	CASSTGQGGNNEQFF	TGTGCCAGCAGCACGGGACAGGGGGGGAACAATGAGCAGTTCTTC
.	TRBV5-6	TRBJ2-5	TRBD1	CASSRFDREETQYF	TGTGCCAGCAGTCGTTTCGACAGGGAAGAGACCCAGTACTTC
.	TRBV5-4	TRBJ2-2	TRBD1	CASSLQGAGTGELFF	TGTGCCAGCAGCTTACAGGGGGCGGGCACCGGGGAGCTGTTTTTT
once	TRBV4-3	TRBJ1-6	TRBD1	CASSRSKSQGAGNSPLHF	TGCGCCAGCAGCCGATCGAAGTCTCAGGGGGCAGGTAATTCACCCCTCCACTTT
medium-sized	TRBV12-3/TRBV12-4	TRBJ2-7	.	CASSFGQMKRF	TGTGCCAGCAGTTTTGGGCAAATGAAACGATTC